Sequencing of this TCR beta chain was carried out in a study of cytomegalovirus exposure and HLA in healthy donors. V was cut by 4 bases and J by 4 bases, with 15 bases left in between. Germline V lookup: CDR1 SGHTS, CDR2 YDEGEE. The CDR3 loop spans 15 amino acids. With regard to this clone: As yet, its antigen is unknown.

Study-wide results and limits: Rare sequences made up most TCRs, while some public TCRs were found in many donors. The study labeled 150 to 200 TCR beta chains cytomegalovirus-associated.

13 Jbeta primers and 60 Vbeta primers were used for the PCR. The table came from immunoSEQ multiplex PCR; TCRdb's copy has only in-frame clones and leaves some out. The data show 110,000 to 150,000 clones, roughly 65% seen once. The receptor's source is a man aged 55 to 70 in good health and CMV-seronegative. Input material: PBMCs. The chain recombines TRBV5-8 with TRBJ1-5, with D possibly matching TRBD1 (6 bases). The CDR3 nucleotides read TGTGCCAGCAGCCTGGGGGCTTCTCCAAATCAGCCCCAGCATTTT. Its protein is CASSLGASPNQPQHF.